A selection of T cell receptor beta chains follows, all from one sample in a study of CD8 T cells in Susac syndrome. TCRdb analysed the immunoSEQ multiplex PCR reads with MiXCR anew, one entry per CDR3 protein. The sample has about 430,000 distinct CDR3 sequences, around 83% seen once. Material for sequencing was CD8+ T cells from PBMCs. Receptor source: a human donor with multiple sclerosis. Both conserved end residues are part of each CDR3. A D gene is named only where the DNA matches it firmly. Where a row states a size, it is once, few, many or the class of an expanded clone; other rows omit it.

NA,TRBJ1-1,NA,TRBV29-1,TGCAGCGTTGATTCAGCAGCCAATGAACACTGGGCCCAGCTCTTT,CSVDSAANEHWAQLF
NA,TRBJ1-2,NA,TRBV10-3,TGTGCCATCAGTGAGTCGATGGTTTCTAACTATGGCTACACCTTC,CAISESMVSNYGYTF
NA,TRBJ2-1,NA,TRBV12-5,TGTGCTAGTGGTGATCGGGAAGTCTCCTACAATGAGCAGTTCTTC,CASGDREVSYNEQFF
TRBD1,TRBJ2-2,NA,TRBV27,TGTGCCAGCAGTTTGACAGGGAAGGCCGGGGAGCTGTTTTTT,CASSLTGKAGELFF
NA,TRBJ1-5,NA,TRBV20-1,TGCAGTGCTAGAATCGGGGGTAGGGGCAATCAGCCCCAGCATTTT,CSARIGGRGNQPQHF
NA,TRBJ2-3,NA,TRBV14,TGTGCCAGCAGCCAAGAGGTTTCAGATACGCAGTATTTT,CASSQEVSDTQYF
TRBD1,TRBJ1-1,NA,TRBV6-5,TGTGCCAGCAGTTACTCTCTAATCAGGGGGCACACTGAAGCTTTCTTT,CASSYSLIRGHTEAFF
NA,TRBJ2-1,NA,TRBV18,TGTGCCAGCTCACGAAGGGACATCCCCAATGAGCAGTTCTTC,CASSRRDIPNEQFF
TRBD1,TRBJ2-1,few,TRBV10-1,TGCGCCAGCAGTCAGGGGGCCAGCTCCTACAATGAGCAGTTCTTC,CASSQGASSYNEQFF
TRBD1,TRBJ2-5,NA,TRBV28,TGTGCCAGCACCCCCCTCGGGACAGCGTGTATCGAGACCCAGTACTTC,CASTPLGTACIETQYF
NA,TRBJ2-1,NA,TRBV28,TGTGCCAGCAGTTTTCCCTACCGGGGAGGGGGCAATGAGCAGTTCTTC,CASSFPYRGGGNEQFF
TRBD1,TRBJ2-3,NA,TRBV20-1,TGCAGTGCTCAAACAGGGGTGAGCGCAGATACGCAGTATTTT,CSAQTGVSADTQYF
NA,TRBJ2-2,NA,TRBV9,TGTGCCAGCAGCGCAATACAGGGTTTGGAGCTGTTTTTT,CASSAIQGLELFF
NA,TRBJ1-1,NA,TRBV3-1,TGTGCCAGCAGCCTCACAATCTCAGTGAACACTGAAGCTTTCTTT,CASSLTISVNTEAFF
NA,TRBJ2-2,NA,TRBV28,TGTGCCAGTCGGCCGGGCCACACCGGGGAGCTGTTTTTT,CASRPGHTGELFF
NA,TRBJ2-6,NA,TRBV5-5,TGTGCCAGCAGCTTGTTCCCACCCTCTGGGGCCAACGTCCTGACTTTC,CASSLFPPSGANVLTF
NA,TRBJ2-7,NA,TRBV19,TGTGCCAGTAGTCCCCTCCACGGGGACGAGCAGTACTTC,CASSPLHGDEQYF
NA,TRBJ2-7,once,TRBV27,TGTGCCAGCAGTTTGGGCGTCGGGGGACCCTACGAGCAGTACTTC,CASSLGVGGPYEQYF
NA,TRBJ2-2,few,TRBV5-5,TGTGCCAGCAGCCTAGCTTGGGGGGCCGGGGAGCTGTTTTTT,CASSLAWGAGELFF
TRBD1,TRBJ2-5,NA,TRBV5-6,TGTGCCAGCAGCCCTACAGGGGTGAGGGAGACCCAGTACTTC,CASSPTGVRETQYF
TRBD1,TRBJ2-7,NA,TRBV7-9,TGTGCCAGCAGCCCGGGACAGGGTACCAGCGAGCAGTACTTC,CASSPGQGTSEQYF
NA,TRBJ2-7,NA,TRBV4-1,TGCGCCAGCAGCCAAGATCCTCCCACCTACGAGCAGTACTTC,CASSQDPPTYEQYF
NA,TRBJ1-4,few,TRBV9,TGTGCCAGCAGCCGGGGTGCAACTAATGAAAAACTGTTTTTT,CASSRGATNEKLFF
NA,TRBJ2-7,few,TRBV11-1,TGTGCCAGCAGCACGACAAGCTCCTACGAGCAGTACTTC,CASSTTSSYEQYF
NA,TRBJ1-1,NA,TRBV29-1,TGCAGCGCCTGGGGGATTGGTGGGAACACTGAAGCTTTCTTT,CSAWGIGGNTEAFF
NA,TRBJ2-7,NA,TRBV4-1,TGCGCCAGCAGCCAAGATGTAGCAGGGGCCGCCTACGAGCAGTACTTC,CASSQDVAGAAYEQYF
NA,TRBJ1-1,NA,TRBV30,TGTGCCTGGGGGAAGACAGAAAACACTGAAGCTTTCTTT,CAWGKTENTEAFF
TRBD1,TRBJ2-1,NA,TRBV7-2,TGTGCCAGCAGCTTACCGGGCGGGACAGGGGAAGATCATGAGCAGTTCTTC,CASSLPGGTGEDHEQFF
NA,TRBJ2-1,NA,TRBV24-1,TGTGCCACCAGTGATGGCCGCGGAGGGTACTACAATGAGCAGTTCTTC,CATSDGRGGYYNEQFF
NA,TRBJ2-3,NA,TRBV14,TGTGCCAGCAGCCCATTCTCGGATACGCAGTATTTT,CASSPFSDTQYF
NA,TRBJ2-7,NA,TRBV12-3/TRBV12-4,TGTGCCAGCAGTTTAGGCCTTCTGTTGGAGCAGTACTTC,CASSLGLLLEQYF
NA,TRBJ1-2,NA,TRBV25-1,TGTGCCAGCAGTGAGGAGGAGCTTCTTAGTGGTCCGCCAACGGGGAATGGCTACACCTTC,CASSEEELLSGPPTGNGYTF
NA,TRBJ2-7,NA,TRBV7-8,TGTGCCAGCAGCCCGTACAGGGAGGAAACCTACGAGCAGTACTTC,CASSPYREETYEQYF
NA,TRBJ2-2,NA,TRBV20-1,TGCAGTGCTAGTGACCAATCGAACACCGGGGAGCTGTTTTTT,CSASDQSNTGELFF
NA,TRBJ2-1,once,TRBV30,TGTGCCTGGAGTGTACTGGGACTCCCGCAGTTCTTC,CAWSVLGLPQFF
NA,TRBJ1-1,NA,TRBV5-4,TGTGCCAGCAGCCTCATGGGGCGATTGGGTAACACTGAAGCTTTCTTT,CASSLMGRLGNTEAFF
TRBD2,TRBJ2-5,NA,TRBV5-1,TGCGCCAGCAGCGGGGGACTAGCGGGAGGGGAGGAAGAGACCCAGTACTTC,CASSGGLAGGEEETQYF
NA,TRBJ2-6,NA,TRBV27,TGTGCCAGCACTATCGCAGGGGCCAACGTCCTGACTTTC,CASTIAGANVLTF
NA,TRBJ1-1,few,TRBV30,TGTGCCTGGAGTGTCCTTGCGAACACTGAAGCTTTCTTT,CAWSVLANTEAFF
NA,TRBJ2-2,NA,TRBV6-1,TGTGCCAGCAGTGAAGTTGGGGGTGGCACCGGGGAGCTGTTTTTT,CASSEVGGGTGELFF
TRBD2,TRBJ2-2,NA,TRBV10-3,TGTGCCATCAGTGATTTGGGACTAGTCACCGGGGAGCTGTTTTTT,CAISDLGLVTGELFF
NA,TRBJ2-3,NA,TRBV15,TGTGCCACCAGCAGAGGATGGGGTAGCACAGATACGCAGTATTTT,CATSRGWGSTDTQYF
NA,TRBJ1-1,NA,TRBV30,TGTGCCTGGAGCGCGGGGAGAACAGGGTATACTGAAGCTTTCTTT,CAWSAGRTGYTEAFF
NA,TRBJ2-7,NA,TRBV13,TGTGCCAGCAGCTTAAGGTGGGCAGGTGATTTATACGAGCAGTACTTC,CASSLRWAGDLYEQYF
TRBD1,TRBJ1-2,once,TRBV10-3,TGTGCCATCAGTGATGAGCGGGACAGGGGGGCCTATGGCTACACCTTC,CAISDERDRGAYGYTF
TRBD1,TRBJ2-7,NA,TRBV27,TGTGCCAGCAGACCTTTGACAGGGTACGAGCAGTACTTC,CASRPLTGYEQYF
TRBD1,TRBJ2-7,NA,TRBV20-1,TGCAGTGCTAGAGAGTGGACAGGGGATCCCTACGAGCAGTACTTC,CSAREWTGDPYEQYF
TRBD1,TRBJ2-1,NA,TRBV4-1,TGCGCCAGCAGCCAACACTTGGGACAGCGCAATGAGCAGTTCTTC,CASSQHLGQRNEQFF
NA,TRBJ2-7,NA,TRBV12-3/TRBV12-4,TGTGCCAGCAGTGCAGCTAGATCCTACGAGCAGTACTTC,CASSAARSYEQYF
TRBD1,TRBJ2-7,many,TRBV5-1,TGCGCCAGCAGCAGTGGACAGGGGGCCTACGAGCAGTACTTC,CASSSGQGAYEQYF
NA,TRBJ2-5,NA,TRBV27,TGTGCCAGCAGTTTATCGGCGCAGGGGCTTCCAGAGACCCAGTACTTC,CASSLSAQGLPETQYF
NA,TRBJ1-5,once,TRBV5-1,TGCGCCAGCAGCTCAATCAAAACAGATAGCAATCAGCCCCAGCATTTT,CASSSIKTDSNQPQHF
TRBD2,TRBJ2-1,NA,TRBV20-1,TGCAGTGCCAAACGAACTGGACTAGAGGGCGATGAGCAGTTCTTC,CSAKRTGLEGDEQFF